The TCR beta chain under discussion was sequenced for a study of shared clonotypes between healthy human individuals. General study results and limits: Unshared clonotypes carried lower generation probabilities than those common to all four donors. Sample collection involved blood only; tissue repertoires are likely different.

HIV-negative, healthy adults without recent acute infections or vaccinations were the donors. As regards this clone: What it recognizes is unknown.

Data came from immunoSEQ multiplex PCR; TCRdb stores just in-frame clones and leaves some out. The sample has 1.6 million or so clones; 98% are singletons. There are 16 residues in the CDR3. V shed 3 bases and J 3 bases; nucleotides not matched to a gene: 14. Germline CDR1 and CDR2: GTSNPN and SVGIG (reference sequence). The rearrangement uses TRBV30 and TRBJ2-7; 7 bases fit TRBD1. The specimen was naive CD4+ T cells sorted from blood. Subset: CD45RA+ positively selected. The sequence derives from a man between 25 and 39 years old in good health. CDR3 nucleotide sequence: TGTGCCTGGAGGAATATAACAGGGGACAAACTCTACGAGCAGTACTTC. Translation gives CAWRNITGDKLYEQYF.